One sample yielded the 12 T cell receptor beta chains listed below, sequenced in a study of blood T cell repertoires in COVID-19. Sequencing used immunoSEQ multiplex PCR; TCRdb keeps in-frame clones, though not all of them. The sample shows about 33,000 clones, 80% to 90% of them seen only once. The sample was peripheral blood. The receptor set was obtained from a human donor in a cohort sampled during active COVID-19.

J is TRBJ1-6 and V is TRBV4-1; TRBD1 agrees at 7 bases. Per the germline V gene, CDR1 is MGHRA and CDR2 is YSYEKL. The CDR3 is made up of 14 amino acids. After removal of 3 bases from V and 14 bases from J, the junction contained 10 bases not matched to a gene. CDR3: CASSQVTTGTTLHF. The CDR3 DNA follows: TGCGCCAGCAGCCAGGTTACGACAGGGACCACCCTCCACTTT.

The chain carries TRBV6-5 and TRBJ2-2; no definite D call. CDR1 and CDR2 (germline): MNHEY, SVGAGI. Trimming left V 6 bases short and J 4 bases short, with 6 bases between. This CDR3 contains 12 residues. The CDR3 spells CASSQFTGELFF. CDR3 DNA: TGTGCCAGCAGCCAATTCACCGGGGAGCTGTTTTTT.

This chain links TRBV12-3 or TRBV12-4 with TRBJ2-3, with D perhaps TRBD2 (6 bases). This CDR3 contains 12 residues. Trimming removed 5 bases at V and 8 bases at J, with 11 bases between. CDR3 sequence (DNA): TGTGCCAGCAGTGTGCCGGGAGCTACGCAGTATTTT. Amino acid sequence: CASSVPGATQYF.

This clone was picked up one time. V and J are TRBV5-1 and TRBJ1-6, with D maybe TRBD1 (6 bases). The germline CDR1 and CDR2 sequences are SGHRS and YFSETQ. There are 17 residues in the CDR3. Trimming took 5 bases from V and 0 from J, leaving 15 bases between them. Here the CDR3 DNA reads TGCGCCAGCAGTCGACAGGCCCTTAGCTCCTATAATTCACCCCTCCACTTT. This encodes CASSRQALSSYNSPLHF.

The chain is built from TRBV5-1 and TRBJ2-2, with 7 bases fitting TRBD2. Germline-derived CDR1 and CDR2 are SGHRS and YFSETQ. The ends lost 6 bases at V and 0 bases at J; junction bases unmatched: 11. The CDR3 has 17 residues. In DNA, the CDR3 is TGCGCCAGCAAGGTATCGCCTCTAGCGGCGAACACCGGGGAGCTGTTTTTT. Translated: CASKVSPLAANTGELFF.

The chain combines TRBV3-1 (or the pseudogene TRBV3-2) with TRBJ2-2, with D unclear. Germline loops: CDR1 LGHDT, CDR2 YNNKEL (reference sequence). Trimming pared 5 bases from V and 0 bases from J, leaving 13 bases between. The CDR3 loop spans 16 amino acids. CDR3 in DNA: TGTGCCAGCAGCTCCCTGAGGCCCCCGAACACCGGGGAGCTGTTTTTT. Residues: CASSSLRPPNTGELFF.

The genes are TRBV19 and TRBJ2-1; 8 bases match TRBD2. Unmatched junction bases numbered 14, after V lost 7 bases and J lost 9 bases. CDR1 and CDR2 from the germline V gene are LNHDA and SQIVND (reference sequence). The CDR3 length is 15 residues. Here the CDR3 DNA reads TGTGCCAGTACCCCCGGGACTAGAATCGCCGCTGAGCAGTTCTTC. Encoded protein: CASTPGTRIAAEQFF.

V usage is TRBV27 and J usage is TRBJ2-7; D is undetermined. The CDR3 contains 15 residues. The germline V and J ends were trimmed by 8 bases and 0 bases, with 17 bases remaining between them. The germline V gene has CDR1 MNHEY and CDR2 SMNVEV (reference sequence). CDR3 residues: CASAHFDRLSYEQYF. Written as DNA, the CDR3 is TGTGCCAGCGCCCACTTCGACCGACTCTCCTACGAGCAGTACTTC.

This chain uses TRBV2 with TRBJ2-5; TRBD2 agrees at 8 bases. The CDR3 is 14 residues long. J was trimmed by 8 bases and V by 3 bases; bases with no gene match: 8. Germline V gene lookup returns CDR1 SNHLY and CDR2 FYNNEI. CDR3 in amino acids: CASSDPGLEGTQYF. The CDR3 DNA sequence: TGTGCCAGCAGTGATCCGGGACTAGAGGGAACCCAGTACTTC.

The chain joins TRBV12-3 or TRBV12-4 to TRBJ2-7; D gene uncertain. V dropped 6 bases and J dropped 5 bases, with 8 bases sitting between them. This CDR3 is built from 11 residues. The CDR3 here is CASSLLHEQYF. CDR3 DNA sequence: TGTGCCAGCAGCCTACTTCACGAGCAGTACTTC.

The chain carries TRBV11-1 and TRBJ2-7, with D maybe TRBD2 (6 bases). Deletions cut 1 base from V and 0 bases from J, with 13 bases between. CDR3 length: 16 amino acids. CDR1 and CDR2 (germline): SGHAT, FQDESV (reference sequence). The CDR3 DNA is TGTGCCAGCAGCTTAGGGATCGGACTAATCTCCTACGAGCAGTACTTC. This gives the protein CASSLGIGLISYEQYF.

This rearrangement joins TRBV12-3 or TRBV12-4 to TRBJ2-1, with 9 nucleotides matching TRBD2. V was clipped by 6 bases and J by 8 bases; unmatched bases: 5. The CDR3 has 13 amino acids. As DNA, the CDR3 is TGTGCCAGCAGAATTAGCGGGAGCGATGAGCAGTTCTTC. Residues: CASRISGSDEQFF.